This T cell receptor (beta chain) was obtained from a study of human T cells and chemical hapten exposure. TCRdb re-called the RACE reads through MiXCR, storing one row per CDR3 protein. The table has about 51,000 distinct CDR3 sequences, roughly a tenth seen once; the top ten hold around 15%. Specified time point: pre-sensitization, week 0. As for treatment: therapeutic diphenylcyclopropenone sensitization with weekly scalp DPC. This clonotype was seen at least ten times. The CDR3 has 16 residues. V shed 7 bases and J shed 6 bases, with 19 bases lying between them. Germline CDR1 and CDR2: SGHAT and FQNNGV.

The V call is TRBV11-2, the J call TRBJ1-6; no clear D. The sequence came from a middle-aged woman with alopecia areata. Some clones in this sample may be carry-over from other donors' samples. The sample in question was whole blood, obtained in connection with sensitization to the hapten diphenylcyclopropenone (DPC). Here the CDR3 DNA reads TGTGCCAGCACCCAAACCCGGGTCACTTCTAATTCACCCCTCCACTTT. Translated: CASTQTRVTSNSPLHF.